This entry lists 31 T cell receptor beta chains sequenced from one sample in a study of Ad26.COV2.S vaccination and SARS-CoV-2 variants. Documented treatment: approximately 18 received Ad26.COV2.S at low or high dose, single or two shots; about 5 received placebo; per-sample allocation not given. Sample collection was performed on day 63 after the first vaccine or placebo injection. Libraries were prepared by immunoSEQ multiplex PCR; TCRdb keeps only in-frame clonotypes and omits some of them. The repertoire holds approximately 500,000 clones, with approximately 88% as singletons. The sequences come from peripheral blood, collected in a trial of Ad26.COV2.S vaccine versus placebo. The receptors shown here come from a person between 18 and 65 years old who received the Ad26.COV2.S COVID-19 vaccine or a placebo.

The chain joins TRBV14 to TRBJ1-2; 7 positions agree with TRBD1. Unmatched junction bases numbered 6, after V lost 4 bases and J lost 7 bases. The CDR3 has 13 amino acids. Per the germline V gene, CDR1 is SGHDN and CDR2 is FVKESK. The CDR3 DNA follows: TGTGCCAGCAGCCGCGACAGGGCTGGTGGCTACACCTTC. Its protein product is CASSRDRAGGYTF.

The chain is built from TRBV7-8 and TRBJ1-2, with D uncertain. V lost 0 bases and J 0 bases, leaving 8 bases between the germline ends. In germline, CDR1 is SGHVS, CDR2 FQNEAQ. This CDR3 region has 15 residues. CDR3 region: CASSLAIGPNYGYTF. In DNA, the CDR3 is TGTGCCAGCAGCTTAGCGATTGGACCTAACTATGGCTACACCTTC. Using reference TRBV7-8 and TRBJ1-2 for the parts outside the CDR3, the full variable domain is GAGVSQSPRYKVAKRGQDVALRCDPISGHVSLFWYQQALGQGPEFLTYFQNEAQLDKSGLPSDRFFAERPEGSVSTLKIQRTQQEDSAVYLCASSLAIGPNYGYTFGSGTRLTVV.

This chain links TRBV29-1 with TRBJ1-1, with D possibly being TRBD1 (6 bases). This CDR3 spans 13 amino acids. Germline V gene lookup returns CDR1 SQVTM and CDR2 ANQGSEA. V shed 7 bases and J shed 3 bases, with 15 bases lying between them. The CDR3 nucleotides read TGCAGCGGGTCCCGGGGGCGGGACACTGAAGCTTTCTTT. Translation: CSGSRGRDTEAFF.

This chain joins TRBV19 and TRBJ1-6; maybe TRBD1 (5 bases). This CDR3 contains 17 residues. The germline CDR1 and CDR2 sequences are LNHDA and SQIVND (reference sequence). V lost 6 bases to trimming and J lost 8 bases, with 23 bases between them. In DNA form, the CDR3 reads TGTGCCAGTAGCCCACCTACAGGAGCGGGGAGTTATTCACCCCTCCACTTT. Its protein is CASSPPTGAGSYSPLHF.

The chain carries TRBV29-1 and TRBJ1-2; TRBD1 aligns across 8 bases. Unmatched junction bases numbered 11, after V lost 0 bases and J lost 2 bases. Germline CDR1 reads SQVTM; CDR2 reads ANQGSEA. The CDR3 length is 17 residues. Here the CDR3 reads CSVEDLVRGHGNYGYTF. CDR3 in DNA: TGCAGCGTTGAAGATCTGGTCAGGGGGCACGGGAACTATGGCTACACCTTC.

The chain uses TRBV7-2 and TRBJ2-1; 12 nucleotides agree with TRBD2. Per germline, CDR1 SGHTA and CDR2 FQGNSA. The CDR3 consists of 18 residues. With V trimmed by 2 bases and J by 3 bases, 8 bases remained unmatched. CDR3 nucleotide sequence: TGTGCCAGCAGCTTACGGACTAGCGGGGAAATCTACTACAATGAGCAGTTCTTC. Translating it yields CASSLRTSGEIYYNEQFF. Filled out from reference TRBV7-2 and TRBJ2-1, the complete variable domain reads GAGVSQSPSNKVTEKGKDVELRCDPISGHTALYWYRQSLGQGLEFLIYFQGNSAPDKSGLPSDRFSAERTGGSVSTLTIQRTQQEDSAVYLCASSLRTSGEIYYNEQFFGPGTRLTVL.

This chain links TRBV6-5 with TRBJ1-1; 7 bases are shared with TRBD1. Trimming at V came to 6 bases and at J to 0 bases, leaving 7 bases not matched to a gene. The CDR3 contains 15 residues. In germline, CDR1 is MNHEY, CDR2 SVGAGI. CDR3 sequence reads: CASRKDRQLNTEAFF. The CDR3 DNA follows: TGTGCCAGCAGGAAGGACAGGCAGCTGAACACTGAAGCTTTCTTT.

This CDR3 reads CASSYQRGLSYNEQFF. Here the CDR3 DNA reads TGTGCCAGCAGTTACCAACGGGGTTTGTCCTACAATGAGCAGTTCTTC. The chain links TRBV6-6 to TRBJ2-1; D might be TRBD2 (5 bases). V lost 2 bases to trimming and J lost 1 base, with 12 bases between them. This CDR3 region has 16 residues. The V gene's germline CDR1 is MNHNY and CDR2 SVGAGI (reference sequence).

J is TRBJ1-1 and V is TRBV10-3, with D uncertain. The V end lost 2 bases, the J end lost 8 bases, and 12 bases lay between the germline ends. Per the germline V gene, CDR1 is ENHRY and CDR2 is SYGVKD. The CDR3 is made up of 13 amino acids. DNA of the CDR3: TGTGCCATCAGTGAGGGGAAGGGCTCGGAAGCTTTCTTT. It codes for CAISEGKGSEAFF.

The chain couples TRBV9 to TRBJ1-2; D gene uncertain. CDR1 is SGDLS and CDR2 is YYNGEE in the germline V gene. The V end was cut by 6 bases, the J end by 6 bases, with 15 bases between. The CDR3 consists of 13 residues. As DNA, the CDR3 is TGTGCCAGCACTAGGGATTTATCGGATGGCTACACCTTC. This gives the protein CASTRDLSDGYTF.

The chain joins TRBV28 to TRBJ2-7; weak D call: TRBD1 (5 bases). The V and J ends lost 2 bases and 6 bases respectively, with 17 bases between them. The CDR3 is 15 amino acids. Germline V gene sequence: CDR1 MDHEN, CDR2 SYDVKM. CDR3 bases: TGTGCCAGCAGTTTAACCCCAGGGCCCCGCGGCGAGCAGTACTTC. It translates to CASSLTPGPRGEQYF.

The chain employs TRBV7-2 and TRBJ2-1; 7 nucleotides line up with TRBD2. The CDR3 loop spans 15 amino acids. After removal of 5 bases from V and 10 bases from J, the junction contained 14 bases not matched to a gene. The germline V gene has CDR1 SGHTA and CDR2 FQGNSA. The DNA for the CDR3 is TGTGCCAGCAGCCCCCGTTGGGCTAGCGGAGGCGAGCAGTTCTTC. It yields the protein CASSPRWASGGEQFF. Based on the CDR3 plus reference TRBV7-2 and TRBJ2-1, the full variable domain is GAGVSQSPSNKVTEKGKDVELRCDPISGHTALYWYRQSLGQGLEFLIYFQGNSAPDKSGLPSDRFSAERTGGSVSTLTIQRTQQEDSAVYLCASSPRWASGGEQFFGPGTRLTVL.

This clone showed up just a few times. The gene calls are TRBV6-6 and TRBJ2-1; 8 bases fit TRBD2. The junction had 15 bases not matched to a gene; V was cut back by 5 bases and J by 3 bases. Germline CDR1 MNHNY, CDR2 SVGAGI (reference sequence). This CDR3 comprises 18 residues. The CDR3 DNA is TGTGCCAGCAGTCAATCCCATTCTTCGGGAGGGGTCTACAATGAGCAGTTCTTC. Residues: CASSQSHSSGGVYNEQFF.

The chain uses TRBV18 and TRBJ2-5, with unresolved D. This CDR3 contains 13 residues. The germline CDR1 and CDR2 sequences are KGHSH and LQKENI. V was clipped by 3 bases and J by 10 bases, with 15 bases between them. CDR3 loop: CASSPPGPWDQYF. In DNA, the CDR3 is TGTGCCAGCTCACCCCCTGGACCCTGGGACCAGTACTTC.

In DNA, the CDR3 is TGTGCCAGCAGCTTGACAGGGACGACTAACTATGGCTACACCTTC. Translating gives CASSLTGTTNYGYTF. This chain joins TRBV7-3 and TRBJ1-2; 7 bases are a match to TRBD1. Germline V lookup: CDR1 SGHTA, CDR2 FQGTGA. The CDR3 has 15 amino acids. V trimming: 3 bases; J trimming: 0 bases; junction bases outside the gene matches: 4.

The rearrangement links TRBV27 to TRBJ2-3; D call uncertain. V was cut by 4 bases and J by 0 bases, with 11 bases left in between. The length of the CDR3 is 15 residues. Germline CDR1 is MNHEY and CDR2 is SMNVEV (reference sequence). The CDR3 sequence is CASSSPGGSTDTQYF. The CDR3 nucleotides read TGTGCCAGCAGTTCCCCGGGCGGTAGCACAGATACGCAGTATTTT.

This chain uses TRBV5-1 with TRBJ2-2; D gene unclear. CDR1 and CDR2 from the germline V gene are SGHRS and YFSETQ. The CDR3 totals 15 residues. Trimming shortened V by 5 bases and J by 0 bases, and 11 bases separated the two germline ends. CDR3 bases: TGCGCCAGCAGGATTGACACAGCGAACACCGGGGAGCTGTTTTTT. Protein product: CASRIDTANTGELFF.

CDR3: CASSQTRGYTF. CDR3 in DNA: TGTGCCAGCAGCCAAACCAGGGGCTACACCTTC. This chain joins TRBV6-5 and TRBJ1-2; unclear D gene. This CDR3 is 11 amino acids long. The V end lost 6 bases, the J end lost 8 bases, and 10 bases lay between the germline ends. Germline V gives CDR1 MNHEY, CDR2 SVGAGI.

V is TRBV7-3 and J is TRBJ1-4; D is undetermined. Trimming removed 0 bases at V and 5 bases at J, with 7 bases between. Germline V lookup: CDR1 SGHTA, CDR2 FQGTGA. The CDR3 contains 14 residues. This CDR3 reads CASSLTPANEKLFF. The CDR3 DNA reads as TGTGCCAGCAGCTTAACGCCAGCAAATGAAAAACTGTTTTTT. The whole variable domain, filled in from reference TRBV7-3 and TRBJ1-4, reads GAGVSQTPSNKVTEKGKYVELRCDPISGHTALYWYRQSLGQGPEFLIYFQGTGAADDSGLPNDRFFAVRPEGSVSTLKIQRTERGDSAVYLCASSLTPANEKLFFGSGTQLSVL.

This clone was seen just once. This sequence joins TRBV5-1 and TRBJ1-5; maybe TRBD1 (6 bases). V lost 4 bases and J 9 bases, leaving 20 bases between the germline ends. The CDR3 runs 15 residues. Germline loops: CDR1 SGHRS, CDR2 YFSETQ. The DNA for the CDR3 is TGCGCCAGCAGCCAGACCTCGGGGGGCTCGGGGCCCCAGCATTTT. Protein sequence: CASSQTSGGSGPQHF. Combining the CDR3 with reference TRBV5-1 and TRBJ1-5 gives the whole variable domain KAGVTQTPRYLIKTRGQQVTLSCSPISGHRSVSWYQQTPGQGLQFLFEYFSETQRNKGNFPGRFSGRQFSNSRSEMNVSTLELGDSALYLCASSQTSGGSGPQHFGDGTRLSIL.

This chain joins TRBV4-3 and TRBJ2-3, with D perhaps matching TRBD1 (6 bases). Germline V lookup: CDR1 LGHNA, CDR2 YSLEER. The CDR3 is made up of 17 amino acids. Trimming took 4 bases from V and 4 from J, leaving 21 bases between them. CDR3 residues: CASSPSGTPRLPDTQYF. The CDR3 coding sequence is TGCGCCAGCAGCCCTTCCGGGACACCTAGGTTGCCAGATACGCAGTATTTT.

This clone appeared once. The chain joins TRBV6-5 to TRBJ2-7; D unclear. The CDR3 extends over 14 amino acids. The V end lost 6 bases, the J end lost 4 bases, and 16 bases lay between the germline ends. The germline V gene encodes CDR1 MNHEY and CDR2 SVGAGI. The CDR3 reads CASSKGPATYEQYF. Written as DNA, the CDR3 is TGTGCCAGCAGCAAGGGCCCCGCCACTTACGAGCAGTACTTC.

This clone was counted only a few times. The chain is built from TRBV2 and TRBJ2-2, with D possibly being TRBD1 (6 bases). The CDR3 spans 13 residues. Germline-derived CDR1 and CDR2 are SNHLY and FYNNEI. Between the trimmed V and J ends, which lost 4 bases and 8 bases, there was a span of 11 bases. The CDR3 DNA sequence: TGTGCCAGCAGTGGGGACACCGGTGGGGAGCTGTTTTTT. This gives the protein CASSGDTGGELFF.

This chain uses TRBV24-1 with TRBJ2-2; possibly TRBD1 for D (6 bases). The CDR3 sequence is 17 residues long. Germline V lookup: CDR1 KGHDR, CDR2 SFDVKD. The V and J ends lost 0 bases and 7 bases respectively, with 17 bases between them. The CDR3 loop is CATSDLPPITGIGELFF. The CDR3, as DNA: TGTGCCACCAGTGATTTGCCGCCTATCACAGGGATCGGGGAGCTGTTTTTT.

The genes are TRBV3-1 (or the pseudogene TRBV3-2) and TRBJ2-1; 12 bases match TRBD2. CDR3 size: 14 residues. V lost 7 bases and J lost 6; bases outside the gene matches: 4. The V gene's germline CDR1 is LGHDT and CDR2 YNNKEL (reference sequence). This chain's CDR3 is CASMTSGRLNEQFF. The CDR3 nucleotides read TGTGCCAGCATGACTAGCGGGAGACTCAATGAGCAGTTCTTC.

The chain joins TRBV5-8 to TRBJ1-5, with D possibly being TRBD1 (6 bases). V lost 7 bases and J 0 bases, leaving 14 bases between the germline ends. The length of the CDR3 is 15 residues. Per the germline V gene, CDR1 is SGHTS and CDR2 is YDEGEE. The CDR3 reads CASQRGGSSNQPQHF. In DNA, the CDR3 is TGTGCCAGCCAAAGGGGGGGTTCTAGCAATCAGCCCCAGCATTTT.

J is TRBJ2-1 and V is TRBV29-1, with D tentatively TRBD2 (6 bases). CDR3 length equals 14 residues. Trimming removed 6 bases at V and 10 bases at J, with 22 bases between. The germline V gene encodes CDR1 SQVTM and CDR2 ANQGSEA. CDR3 coding DNA: TGCAGCGTCCCACCGGTGACTAGTGCGCGGGAGCAGTTCTTC. It yields the protein CSVPPVTSAREQFF.

The genes are TRBV19 and TRBJ1-5, with 8 bases fitting TRBD1. V lost 5 bases and J lost 7; bases outside the gene matches: 7. Germline values: CDR1 LNHDA, CDR2 SQIVND (reference sequence). The CDR3 extends over 14 amino acids. The CDR3 bases are TGTGCCAGTAGTGGACAGGGAGGAGGCCAGCCCCAGCATTTT. Amino acid sequence: CASSGQGGGQPQHF.

The V and J genes are TRBV14 and TRBJ2-1; perhaps TRBD1 as D (6 bases). The CDR3 is 15 residues long. CDR1 and CDR2 (germline): SGHDN, FVKESK. Trimming took off 1 base at V and 6 bases at J, with 13 bases between the two ends. The chain's CDR3 is CASSQVGRGGNEQFF. CDR3 coding DNA: TGTGCCAGCAGCCAAGTCGGCAGGGGCGGCAATGAGCAGTTCTTC.

This clone was recorded a few times. The chain uses TRBV6-5 and TRBJ2-7; D is tentatively TRBD1 or TRBD2 (5 bases each). The CDR3 length is 16 residues. Germline V CDR1 and CDR2: MNHEY, SVGAGI. The germline V and J ends were trimmed by 0 bases and 1 base, with 13 bases remaining between them. Here the CDR3 reads CASSYSFVGVSYEQYF. In DNA form, the CDR3 reads TGTGCCAGCAGTTACTCTTTCGTGGGGGTTTCCTACGAGCAGTACTTC.

This chain uses TRBV5-6 with TRBJ1-1; D is unclear. The germline CDR1 and CDR2 sequences are SGHDT and YYEEEE. The CDR3 sequence is 16 residues long. The germline V and J ends were trimmed by 0 bases and 2 bases, with 14 bases remaining between them. The CDR3 DNA reads as TGTGCCAGCAGCTTGGTGGCGGGCTCGGGAAACACTGAAGCTTTCTTT. It specifies CASSLVAGSGNTEAFF.